These 27 T cell receptor beta chains came from one sample sequenced in a study of cytomegalovirus exposure and HLA in healthy donors. PCR primers comprised 60 Vbeta and 13 Jbeta primers. Some clones are missing from TCRdb's copy, which holds only in-frame ones; the method was immunoSEQ multiplex PCR. The sample has fewer than 200,000 clones, about 81% seen once. The sequencing sample was made of PBMCs. The receptors originated from a woman in her 30s in good health and CMV-seronegative.

This chain links TRBV7-8 with TRBJ1-6; 7 bases match TRBD1. Trimming cost V 5 bases and J 7 bases; bases outside gene matches: 5. The CDR3 loop spans 14 amino acids. From germline, CDR1 is SGHVS and CDR2 FQNEAQ. CDR3 protein: CASSPRTGNSPLHF. CDR3 nucleotides: TGTGCCAGCAGCCCGCGGACAGGAAATTCACCCCTCCACTTT. Variable domain in full (rest from reference TRBV7-8 and TRBJ1-6): GAGVSQSPRYKVAKRGQDVALRCDPISGHVSLFWYQQALGQGPEFLTYFQNEAQLDKSGLPSDRFFAERPEGSVSTLKIQRTQQEDSAVYLCASSPRTGNSPLHFGNGTRLTVT.

The chain joins TRBV15 to TRBJ1-2, with D unresolved. The CDR3 has 16 residues. Trimming pared 5 bases from V and 7 bases from J, leaving 23 bases between. Germline CDR1 LNHNV, CDR2 YYDKDF (reference sequence). The chain's CDR3 is CATSLKVQLPLGGYTF. The CDR3 DNA reads TGTGCCACCAGCTTGAAAGTACAGCTCCCCCTCGGTGGCTACACCTTC.

J is TRBJ1-5 and V is TRBV5-5; possibly TRBD1 for D (5 bases). Trimming stripped 4 bases from V and 2 bases from J, with 19 bases between. The CDR3 has 17 amino acids. Germline CDR1 and CDR2: SGHKS and YYEKEE (reference sequence). CDR3 amino acids: CASSLRSGREGNQPQHF. Written as DNA, the CDR3 is TGTGCCAGCAGCCTGCGTTCGGGCAGGGAAGGCAATCAGCCCCAGCATTTT.

V and J are TRBV2 and TRBJ2-7; D remains unclear. Deletions cut 5 bases from V and 6 bases from J, with 14 bases between. CDR1 is SNHLY and CDR2 is FYNNEI in the germline V gene. This CDR3 is built from 13 residues. Here the CDR3 reads CASSRTGGPEQYF. The CDR3 nucleotides are TGTGCCAGCAGTCGCACTGGTGGTCCCGAGCAGTACTTC.

In the case of this clone: A junction boundary mismatches the germline segment, possibly from a read error. The identical CDR3 is also encoded by other nucleotide sequences in the sample. V usage is TRBV6-5 and J usage is TRBJ1-5; D possibly corresponds to TRBD1 (6 bases). The CDR3 has 14 residues. Germline CDR1 reads MNHEY; CDR2 reads SVGAGI. CDR3 in DNA: TGTGCCAGCAGTTACGGGGGGGCTGGTCAGCCTCAGCATTTT. Translated, it gives CASSYGGAGQPQHF.

The chain couples TRBV7-9 to TRBJ2-5, with 7 bases lining up with TRBD1. V shed 5 bases and J 4 bases; nucleotides not matched to a gene: 13. Germline CDR1 is SEHNR and CDR2 is FQNEAQ (reference sequence). The CDR3 loop spans 16 amino acids. CDR3: CASSEKQGKARETQYF. In DNA, the CDR3 is TGTGCCAGCAGCGAAAAACAGGGGAAGGCGCGAGAGACCCAGTACTTC.

This clone showed up just once. This chain connects TRBV10-3 to TRBJ2-3, with TRBD1 identical over 12 bases. This CDR3 is built from 15 residues. In germline, CDR1 is ENHRY, CDR2 SYGVKD. With 5 bases clipped from V and 4 bases from J, the junction kept 4 bases outside the gene matches. CDR3 in DNA: TGTGCCATCAGTCAGGGACAGGGGGCAGCAGATACGCAGTATTTT. Its translation is CAISQGQGAADTQYF.

This clone was counted a single time. The rearrangement joins TRBV7-9 to TRBJ2-5; 7 nucleotides line up with TRBD1. Germline CDR1 reads SEHNR; CDR2 reads FQNEAQ (reference sequence). CDR3 length equals 14 residues. The J segment lost 5 bases and the V segment lost 3 bases, leaving 6 bases of the junction unmatched. The CDR3 sequence: CASSFLQGMETQYF. The DNA of the CDR3 is TGTGCCAGCAGCTTCTTACAGGGGATGGAGACCCAGTACTTC.

The genes are TRBV28 and TRBJ1-1, with D possibly matching TRBD1 (5 bases). Trimming stripped 6 bases from V and 3 bases from J, with 20 bases between. This CDR3 spans 16 amino acids. Germline V gene sequence: CDR1 MDHEN, CDR2 SYDVKM. The CDR3 reads CASRPARGMVDTEAFF. CDR3 coding DNA: TGTGCCAGCAGACCCGCCCGGGGGATGGTTGACACTGAAGCTTTCTTT.

In this sample, this clone turned up a few times. This rearrangement joins TRBV29-1 to TRBJ1-4; tentatively, D is TRBD1 (6 bases). The germline V gene has CDR1 SQVTM and CDR2 ANQGSEA. V lost 6 bases and J 13 bases, leaving 12 bases between the germline ends. The CDR3 is 10 residues long. CDR3 coding DNA: TGCAGCGTCCGGGAGGGGGGACTGTTTTTT. It codes for CSVREGGLFF.

This clone was detected once. J is TRBJ2-7 and V is TRBV7-2; tentatively, D is TRBD1 (8 bases). The germline V gene has CDR1 SGHTA and CDR2 FQGNSA. The CDR3 length is 17 residues. Trimming shortened V by 4 bases and J by 2 bases, and 21 bases separated the two germline ends. The DNA of the CDR3 is TGTGCCAGCAGCTCACAGGGGGGGGCAGGGCCTCCCTACGAGCAGTACTTC. It is translated as CASSSQGGAGPPYEQYF.

Here the CDR3 reads CASSSAGWRQFF. The CDR3 bases are TGTGCCAGCAGTTCCGCCGGTTGGAGGCAGTTCTTC. This sequence joins TRBV28 and TRBJ2-1, with D unclear. The V end was cut by 4 bases, the J end by 12 bases, with 13 bases between. CDR3 length: 12 amino acids. CDR1 and CDR2 from the germline V gene are MDHEN and SYDVKM.

This clone has only a few counts. The chain employs TRBV2 and TRBJ2-3; 8 nucleotides line up with TRBD1. CDR1 SNHLY and CDR2 FYNNEI come from the germline V gene. Losses at the gene ends were 6 bases for V and 2 bases for J; bases not matched to a gene: 7. This CDR3 region has 15 residues. In DNA, the CDR3 is TGTGCCAGCAGCCCAGGACAGGGACACACAGATACGCAGTATTTT. Its translation: CASSPGQGHTDTQYF.

The chain has TRBV18 and TRBJ1-5; D perhaps matches TRBD1 (6 bases). This CDR3 is built from 15 residues. In germline, CDR1 is KGHSH, CDR2 LQKENI. Trimming took 2 bases from V and 5 from J, leaving 13 bases between them. CDR3 region: CASSPREQGYQPQHF. The DNA for the CDR3 is TGTGCCAGCTCACCAAGAGAGCAGGGGTATCAGCCCCAGCATTTT. The variable domain in full, with the rest retrieved from reference TRBV18 and TRBJ1-5, is NAGVMQNPRHLVRRRGQEARLRCSPMKGHSHVYWYRQLPEEGLKFMVYLQKENIIDESGMPKERFSAEFPKEGPSILRIQQVVRGDSAAYFCASSPREQGYQPQHFGDGTRLSIL.

This chain joins TRBV23-1 and TRBJ2-1; a possible D gene is TRBD2 (7 bases). TRBV23-1 is reported as an ORF; its role is uncertain. The CDR3 consists of 17 residues. Trimming took off 0 bases at V and 2 bases at J, with 14 bases between the two ends. CDR3 bases: TGCGCCAGCAGTCAATCGGGGGGGGCAGTGACCTACAATGAGCAGTTCTTC. It translates to CASSQSGGAVTYNEQFF.

V usage is TRBV7-2 and J usage is TRBJ2-5; TRBD2 matches at 9 bases. The junction had 12 bases not matched to a gene; V was cut back by 5 bases and J by 2 bases. The CDR3 has 17 amino acids. Germline CDR1 and CDR2: SGHTA and FQGNSA. The DNA for the CDR3 is TGTGCCAGCAGCCTCGGCTTTAGCGGGGGATCTCAAGAGACCCAGTACTTC. The encoded protein is CASSLGFSGGSQETQYF.

V usage is TRBV7-6 and J usage is TRBJ2-2; TRBD1 is a possible D gene (5 bases). CDR3 length: 15 residues. Between the trimmed V and J ends, which lost 1 base and 1 base, there was a span of 7 bases. Germline V CDR1 and CDR2: SGHVS, FNYEAQ. In nucleotides, the CDR3 is TGTGCCAGCAGCTTAGGGGGCGAGAACACCGGGGAGCTGTTTTTT. Translated: CASSLGGENTGELFF.

This chain joins TRBV27 and TRBJ2-4, with D possibly matching TRBD2 (7 bases). Trimming pared 4 bases from V and 1 base from J, leaving 17 bases between. The germline V gene encodes CDR1 MNHEY and CDR2 SMNVEV (reference sequence). CDR3 length: 17 residues. CDR3 nucleotide sequence: TGTGCCAGCAGTTCCTCGGGGGGCACTTCGGCCAAAAACATTCAGTACTTC. It yields the protein CASSSSGGTSAKNIQYF.

The chain combines TRBV11-2 with TRBJ1-2; tentatively, D is TRBD1 (6 bases). This CDR3 region has 14 residues. V was shortened by 2 bases and J by 8 bases, with 15 bases between the two germline ends. Looked up from germline, CDR1 is SGHAT and CDR2 is FQNNGV. CDR3 sequence: CASSLSGGREGYTF. CDR3 nucleotides: TGTGCCAGCAGCTTATCGGGGGGGCGCGAGGGCTACACCTTC.

As concerns this clone: The sample holds other DNA sequences that translate to the same CDR3. The V and J genes are TRBV4-1 and TRBJ2-3; 10 nucleotides line up with TRBD2. The V gene's germline CDR1 is MGHRA and CDR2 YSYEKL. The V and J ends lost 0 bases and 6 bases, in that order; junction bases with no gene match: 9. This CDR3 comprises 17 residues. For the CDR3, the DNA is TGCGCCAGCAGCCAAGATCCTAGCGGGGGAGCCTCGGATACGCAGTATTTT. Translating it yields CASSQDPSGGASDTQYF.

The chain has TRBV7-2 and TRBJ1-3; no definite D call. CDR3 length: 15 amino acids. Germline values: CDR1 SGHTA, CDR2 FQGNSA. V dropped 1 base and J dropped 3 bases, with 10 bases sitting between them. CDR3 bases: TGTGCCAGCAGCTTAGTACGGGGAGGTGGAAACACCATATATTTT. This codes for CASSLVRGGGNTIYF. The full variable domain, completed using reference TRBV7-2 and TRBJ1-3, is GAGVSQSPSNKVTEKGKDVELRCDPISGHTALYWYRQSLGQGLEFLIYFQGNSAPDKSGLPSDRFSAERTGGSVSTLTIQRTQQEDSAVYLCASSLVRGGGNTIYFGEGSWLTVV.

The chain combines TRBV25-1 with TRBJ2-7; 11 nucleotides agree with TRBD1. Germline V gene data show CDR1 as MGHDK and CDR2 as SYGVNS. V lost 5 bases to trimming and J lost 5 bases; unmatched junction nucleotides: 8. The CDR3 extends over 15 amino acids. CDR3 nucleotide sequence: TGTGCCAGCAGTACCTGGGACAGGGGGGGCGACGAGCAGTACTTC. Its translation is CASSTWDRGGDEQYF.

This clone occurred a few times. V and J are TRBV6-5 and TRBJ1-1, with a possible D match to TRBD1 (6 bases). The V end lost 6 bases, the J end lost 2 bases, and 13 bases lay between the germline ends. The CDR3 is 14 residues long. Germline V lookup: CDR1 MNHEY, CDR2 SVGAGI. In nucleotides, the CDR3 is TGTGCCAGCAGCACACCGGGACACAACACTGAAGCTTTCTTT. Its translation: CASSTPGHNTEAFF.

The rearrangement uses TRBV21-1 and TRBJ2-7; TRBD1, as called in the table, went unchecked against the DNA. TRBV21-1 is described as a pseudogene. The CDR3 has 17 amino acids. CDR3 in amino acids: CASSTTYPGHDTYEQYF. CDR3 nucleotides: TGTGCCAGCAGCACAACCTACCCGGGACACGATACCTACGAGCAGTACTTC.

The genes are TRBV4-1 and TRBJ1-5, with a weak D call TRBD1 (5 bases). The CDR3 consists of 13 residues. Germline values: CDR1 MGHRA, CDR2 YSYEKL. Between the trimmed V and J ends, which lost 4 bases and 1 base, there was a span of 5 bases. The DNA of the CDR3 is TGCGCCAGCAGCCGACAGAGCAATCAGCCCCAGCATTTT. Translated: CASSRQSNQPQHF.

The rearrangement links TRBV19 to TRBJ2-7; D may be TRBD2 (6 bases). V lost 5 bases and J lost 3, with 17 bases in between. This CDR3 region has 15 residues. Germline V CDR1 and CDR2: LNHDA, SQIVND (reference sequence). CDR3 in DNA: TGTGCCAGTAGTCACGGGGCAGGGAGGAACTACGAGCAGTACTTC. Residues: CASSHGAGRNYEQYF.

The chain joins TRBV19 to TRBJ2-1, with D maybe TRBD2 (6 bases). This CDR3 is built from 12 residues. Between the trimmed V and J ends, which lost 3 bases and 7 bases, there was a span of 7 bases. Per germline, CDR1 LNHDA and CDR2 SQIVND (reference sequence). CDR3 sequence (DNA): TGTGCCAGTAGTATTGGGACTAATGAGCAGTTCTTC. The encoded protein is CASSIGTNEQFF.